Listed below are T cell receptor beta chains from one sample, sequenced in a study of spatial heterogeneity in lung cancer. Via MiXCR, TCRdb re-called the 5' RACE reads, giving one row per CDR3 protein. The repertoire holds nearly 1,500 distinct CDR3 sequences, with roughly a quarter as singletons. The source material was lung tumor tissue, sampled at surgery. The receptors come from a female donor with early-stage non-small cell lung cancer. Each CDR3 is given with its conserved first and last residue. D genes are given only for firm matches. For some rows the clone size is stated as once, few or many, or as a class when expanded; others skip it.

clone_size d_call j_call v_call cdr3_nt cdr3_aa
large TRBD2 TRBJ2-1 TRBV27 TGTGCCAGCAGTCCGCACTTAGCGGGAGAGCTCTACAATGAGCAGTTCTTC CASSPHLAGELYNEQFF
medium-sized - TRBJ2-5 TRBV6-5 TGTGCCAGCAGTTTTTTAGGGACCCAGTACTTC CASSFLGTQYF
large - TRBJ2-1 TRBV20-1 TGCAGTGCTAGTGCGCTAGAGGAATACAATGAGCAGTTCTTC CSASALEEYNEQFF
- TRBD1 TRBJ2-7 TRBV28 TGTGCCAGCAGTTCGAAACGTCAGGGGGCCACCTACGAGCAGTACTTC CASSSKRQGATYEQYF
- - TRBJ2-5 TRBV5-1 TGCGCCAGCAGCACCGGACAGTTCCAAGAGACCCAGTACTTC CASSTGQFQETQYF
medium-sized - TRBJ2-3 TRBV2 TGTGCCAGCAGTGAAGCGCGGGGTTATTTT CASSEARGYF
large - TRBJ1-5 TRBV7-2 TGTGCCAGCAGCTTGGGCGGATTCAATCAGCCCCAGCATTTT CASSLGGFNQPQHF
large - TRBJ1-6 TRBV9 TGTGCCAGCAGCGTACAGGCTGGTAATCCCCTCCACTTT CASSVQAGNPLHF
few - TRBJ1-5 TRBV20-1 TGCAGTGCTGGTGGTCAGCCCCAGCATTTT CSAGGQPQHF
large - TRBJ1-2 TRBV20-1 TGCAGTGCCTGGACTCTTGGCTACACCTTC CSAWTLGYTF
medium-sized TRBD1 TRBJ2-6 TRBV7-3 TGTGCCAGCAGCCAAGCCGGGACAGGTGGTGGGGCCAACGTCCTGACTTTC CASSQAGTGGGANVLTF
few - TRBJ1-4 TRBV5-6 TGTGCCAGCAGCTCTGCGACGGGTGGCAGGGATGAAAAACTGTTTTTT CASSSATGGRDEKLFF
large - TRBJ2-1 TRBV9 TGTGCCAGCAGCCTTCTGGGGCTATCCTACAATGAGCAGTTCTTC CASSLLGLSYNEQFF
- TRBD1 TRBJ2-2 TRBV7-2 TGTGCCAGCACGCAGGGGGATTTCACCGGGGAGCTGTTTTTT CASTQGDFTGELFF
medium-sized - TRBJ2-2 TRBV7-3 TGTGCCAGCAGCTTCCATTCCGACACCGGGGAGCTGTTTTTT CASSFHSDTGELFF
- - TRBJ1-5 TRBV6-1 TGTGCCAGCATAGGACAGTCTGGATACCAGCCCCAGCATTTT CASIGQSGYQPQHF
medium-sized TRBD2 TRBJ2-5 TRBV19 TGTGCCAGTAGTTTCGGGGAGGGCGAGACCCAGTACTTC CASSFGEGETQYF
few - TRBJ2-1 TRBV12-3/TRBV12-4 TGTGCCAGCAGTTTCCCAGGGAACGACAATGAGCAGTTCTTC CASSFPGNDNEQFF
medium-sized - TRBJ1-5 TRBV29-1 TGCAGCGTTATTTCTGACACCTATCAGCCCCAGCATTTT CSVISDTYQPQHF
- - TRBJ1-3 TRBV29-1 TGCAGCGTTGGGGCGGGTAGAGGAAACACCATATATTTT CSVGAGRGNTIYF
medium-sized TRBD2 TRBJ2-1 TRBV7-9 TGTGCCAGCAGCTTAGAAGGTGACGGGAGGGTGAGTGAGCAGTTCTTC CASSLEGDGRVSEQFF
medium-sized - TRBJ1-3 TRBV20-1 TGCAGTGCTAGACCCAGTGACAGACTCATAATTCCCTACTCTGGAAACACCATATATTTT CSARPSDRLIIPYSGNTIYF
medium-sized - TRBJ1-1 TRBV29-1 TGCAGCGACCGAACGACAATGATGGACACTGAAGCTTTCTTT CSDRTTMMDTEAFF
few TRBD1 TRBJ1-1 TRBV2 TGTGCCAGCATTAGCCAGGGGGACAGCACTGAAGCTTTCTTT CASISQGDSTEAFF
- - TRBJ1-1 TRBV5-6 TGTGCCAGCAGCCGGACGGAGAACACTGAAGCTTTCTTT CASSRTENTEAFF
medium-sized TRBD2 TRBJ2-5 TRBV20-1 TGCAGTGCTAGTTGGCTAGCGGGAGTTGAGACCCAGTACTTC CSASWLAGVETQYF
medium-sized - TRBJ2-2 TRBV12-3/TRBV12-4 TGTGCCAGCAGCTTAGAGGCGGCCGGGGAGCTGTTTTTT CASSLEAAGELFF
medium-sized TRBD1 TRBJ1-1 TRBV20-1 TGCAGTGCTTTCCCCGACAGGGTCACTGAAGCTTTCTTT CSAFPDRVTEAFF
medium-sized - TRBJ2-5 TRBV5-6 TGTGCCAGCAGCTTGGAAGTGTACCAAGAGACCCAGTACTTC CASSLEVYQETQYF
few - TRBJ1-1 TRBV5-4 TGTGCCAGCAGCTCGACCCAGAGCACTGAAGCTTTCTTT CASSSTQSTEAFF
- TRBD1 TRBJ2-6 TRBV4-1 TGCGCCAGCAGCCAGAGGCAGGGGGCGCAGACCCAGTCTGGGGCCAACGTCCTGACTTTC CASSQRQGAQTQSGANVLTF
- - TRBJ1-2 TRBV3-1 TGTGCCAGCAGCCAAGGATATGGCTACACCTTC CASSQGYGYTF
few - TRBJ2-1 TRBV7-9 TGTGCCAGCACCAGGGCGGAGCCCTACAATGAGCAGTTCTTC CASTRAEPYNEQFF
- TRBD1 TRBJ2-7 TRBV14 TGTGCCAGCGCCCGAGGGACAGGGTGGACCTACGAGCAGTACTTC CASARGTGWTYEQYF
medium-sized - TRBJ2-5 TRBV14 TGTGCCAGCAGCCCAGGGATGGGAGAGACCCAGTACTTC CASSPGMGETQYF
large - TRBJ2-5 TRBV19 TGTGCCAGTAGCATAGCAGGGGAGACCCAGTACTTC CASSIAGETQYF
- - TRBJ2-3 TRBV29-1 TGCAGCGTTGAAGAAGGGGGCACAGATACGCAGTATTTT CSVEEGGTDTQYF